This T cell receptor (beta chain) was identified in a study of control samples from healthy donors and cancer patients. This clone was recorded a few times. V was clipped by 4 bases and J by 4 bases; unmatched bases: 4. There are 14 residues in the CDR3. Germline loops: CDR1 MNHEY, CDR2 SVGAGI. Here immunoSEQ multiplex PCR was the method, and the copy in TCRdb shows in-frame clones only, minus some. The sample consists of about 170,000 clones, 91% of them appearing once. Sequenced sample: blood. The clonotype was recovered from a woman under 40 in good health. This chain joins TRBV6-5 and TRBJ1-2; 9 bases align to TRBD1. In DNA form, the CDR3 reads TGTGCCAGCAGTTCCGACAGGGGGATCTATGGCTACACCTTC. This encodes CASSSDRGIYGYTF.